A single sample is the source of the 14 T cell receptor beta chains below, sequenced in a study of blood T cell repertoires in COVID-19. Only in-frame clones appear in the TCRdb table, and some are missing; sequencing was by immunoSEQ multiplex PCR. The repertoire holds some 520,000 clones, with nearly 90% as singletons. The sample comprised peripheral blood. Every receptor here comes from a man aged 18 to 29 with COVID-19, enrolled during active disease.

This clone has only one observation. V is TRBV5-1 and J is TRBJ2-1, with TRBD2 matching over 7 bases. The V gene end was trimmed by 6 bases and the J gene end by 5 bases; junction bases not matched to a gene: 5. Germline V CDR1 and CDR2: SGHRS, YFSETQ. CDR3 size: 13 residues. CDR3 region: CASISGTNNEQFF. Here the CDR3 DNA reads TGCGCCAGCATCTCGGGGACTAACAATGAGCAGTTCTTC.

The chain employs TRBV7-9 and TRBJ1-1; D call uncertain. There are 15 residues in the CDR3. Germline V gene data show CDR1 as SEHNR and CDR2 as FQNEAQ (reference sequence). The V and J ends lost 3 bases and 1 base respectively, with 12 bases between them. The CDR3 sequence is CASSLTTNPNTEAFF. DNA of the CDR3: TGTGCCAGCAGCTTGACGACTAACCCGAACACTGAAGCTTTCTTT.

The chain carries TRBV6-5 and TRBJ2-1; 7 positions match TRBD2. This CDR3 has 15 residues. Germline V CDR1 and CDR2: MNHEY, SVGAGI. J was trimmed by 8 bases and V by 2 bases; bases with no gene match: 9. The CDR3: CASSYSPGGLDEQFF. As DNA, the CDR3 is TGTGCCAGCAGTTACAGTCCGGGAGGTCTCGATGAGCAGTTCTTC.

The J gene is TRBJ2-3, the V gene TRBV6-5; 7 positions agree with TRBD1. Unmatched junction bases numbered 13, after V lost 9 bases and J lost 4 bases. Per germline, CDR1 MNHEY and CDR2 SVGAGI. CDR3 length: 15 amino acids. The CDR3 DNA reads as TGTGCCAGTAACAAGGGGGCCAACACAGCAGATACGCAGTATTTT. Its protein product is CASNKGANTADTQYF.

Here the CDR3 reads CASSSSGLAGVYEQYF. The CDR3 DNA is TGTGCCAGCAGCTCCTCAGGGCTAGCGGGAGTTTACGAGCAGTACTTC. V and J are TRBV7-2 and TRBJ2-7; the match to TRBD2 covers 10 bases. J was trimmed by 4 bases and V by 4 bases; bases with no gene match: 10. This CDR3 contains 16 residues. CDR1 is SGHTA and CDR2 is FQGNSA in the germline V gene.

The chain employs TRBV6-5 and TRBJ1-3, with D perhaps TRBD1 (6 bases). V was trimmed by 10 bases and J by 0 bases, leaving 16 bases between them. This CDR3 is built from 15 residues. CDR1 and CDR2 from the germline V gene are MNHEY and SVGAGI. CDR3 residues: CATRLGDNSGNTIYF. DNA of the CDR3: TGTGCCACCCGACTGGGGGACAACTCTGGAAACACCATATATTTT.

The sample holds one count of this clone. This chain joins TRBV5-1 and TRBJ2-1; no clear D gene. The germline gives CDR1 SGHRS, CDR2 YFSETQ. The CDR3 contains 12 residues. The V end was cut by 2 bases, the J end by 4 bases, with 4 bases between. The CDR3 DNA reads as TGCGCCAGCAGCTTTACTTACAATGAGCAGTTCTTC. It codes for CASSFTYNEQFF.

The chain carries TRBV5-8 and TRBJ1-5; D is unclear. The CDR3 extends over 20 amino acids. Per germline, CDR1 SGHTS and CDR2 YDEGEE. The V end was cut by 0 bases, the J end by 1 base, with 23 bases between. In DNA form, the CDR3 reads TGTGCCAGCAGCTTGGTTTTTATGAACGTTTGGAGTGGGAGCAATCAGCCCCAGCATTTT. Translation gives CASSLVFMNVWSGSNQPQHF.

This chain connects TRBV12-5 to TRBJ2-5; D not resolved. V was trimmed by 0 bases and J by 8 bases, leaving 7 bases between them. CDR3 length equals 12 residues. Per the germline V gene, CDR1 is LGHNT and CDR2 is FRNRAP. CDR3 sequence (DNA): TGTGCTAGTGGTTTGGTACATGATACCCAGTACTTC. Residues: CASGLVHDTQYF.

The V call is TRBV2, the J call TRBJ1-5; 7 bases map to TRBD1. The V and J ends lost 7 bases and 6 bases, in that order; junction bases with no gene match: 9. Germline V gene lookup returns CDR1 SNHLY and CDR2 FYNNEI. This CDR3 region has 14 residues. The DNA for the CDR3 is TGTGCCAGCATAGTCAGACAGGGTGCTCAGCCCCAGCATTTT. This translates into CASIVRQGAQPQHF. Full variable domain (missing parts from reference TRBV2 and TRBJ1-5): EPEVTQTPSHQVTQMGQEVILRCVPISNHLYFYWYRQILGQKVEFLVSFYNNEISEKSEIFDDQFSVERPDGSNFTLKIRSTKLEDSAMYFCASIVRQGAQPQHFGDGTRLSIL.

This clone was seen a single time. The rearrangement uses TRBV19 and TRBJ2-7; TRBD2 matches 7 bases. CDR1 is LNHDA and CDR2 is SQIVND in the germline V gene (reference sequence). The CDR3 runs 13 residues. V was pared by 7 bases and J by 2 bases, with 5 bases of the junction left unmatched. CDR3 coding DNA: TGTGCCAGTAACCCGGGAGGTACCTACGAGCAGTACTTC. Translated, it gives CASNPGGTYEQYF.

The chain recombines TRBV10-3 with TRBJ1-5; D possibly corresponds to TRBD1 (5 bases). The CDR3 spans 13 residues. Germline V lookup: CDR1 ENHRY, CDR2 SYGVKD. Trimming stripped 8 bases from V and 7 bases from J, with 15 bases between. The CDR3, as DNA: TGTGCCATCGGAGGGGACTTAGGACAGCCCCAGCATTTT. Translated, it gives CAIGGDLGQPQHF.

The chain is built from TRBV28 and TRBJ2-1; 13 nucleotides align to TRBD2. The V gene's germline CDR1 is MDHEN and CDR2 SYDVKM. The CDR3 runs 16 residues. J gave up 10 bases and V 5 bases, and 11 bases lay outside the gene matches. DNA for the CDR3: TGTGCCAGCAGTAAGTTGGGGACTAGCGGGACATGGGAGCAGTTCTTC. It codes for CASSKLGTSGTWEQFF.

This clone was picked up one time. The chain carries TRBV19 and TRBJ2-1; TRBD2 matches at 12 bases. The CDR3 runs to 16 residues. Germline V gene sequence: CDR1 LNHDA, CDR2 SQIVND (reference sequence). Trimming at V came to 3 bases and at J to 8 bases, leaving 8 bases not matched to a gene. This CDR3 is CASSIPASGGADEQFF. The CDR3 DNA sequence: TGTGCCAGTAGTATCCCTGCTAGCGGGGGGGCCGATGAGCAGTTCTTC.